The 15 T cell receptor beta chains listed next were all sequenced from one sample in a study of beta chain features in type 1 diabetes. General study results and limits: Moderate yet significant TCRB CDR3 shortening was seen in Type 1 diabetes patients in all four CD4+ subsets.

No antigen has been identified for these receptors. Since all of the isolated RNA was reverse transcribed, expressed TCRB transcripts were what got sequenced. Using immunoSEQ multiplex PCR, the repertoire was profiled, and TCRdb retains in-frame clones only, with some absent. This table has hundreds of thousands of clones, roughly 11% appearing once. Sequencing was performed on naive CD4+ T cells from blood. The receptors shown here come from a man younger than 40 with type 1 diabetes.

V is TRBV28 and J is TRBJ1-6; D is ambiguous. This CDR3 region has 14 residues. The germline V gene has CDR1 MDHEN and CDR2 SYDVKM. The V and J ends lost 7 bases and 9 bases respectively, with 16 bases between them. CDR3 coding DNA: TGTGCCAGCACCCCTCCGGCTAGCGGTTCACCCCTCCACTTT. Protein: CASTPPASGSPLHF.

Only a few counts were recorded for this clone. This sample also contains other DNA sequences that code for the same CDR3. The chain has TRBV20-1 and TRBJ2-7; weak D call: TRBD2 (6 bases). The CDR3 is made up of 11 amino acids. Looked up from germline, CDR1 is DFQATT and CDR2 is SNEGSKA (reference sequence). Between the trimmed V and J ends, which lost 6 bases and 6 bases, there was a span of 12 bases. CDR3 sequence: CSAGGVREQYF. CDR3 coding DNA: TGCAGTGCCGGAGGGGTCCGCGAGCAGTACTTC.

The chain employs TRBV4-3 and TRBJ1-6; the D is unclear. Trimming stripped 4 bases from V and 7 bases from J, with 14 bases between. The CDR3 spans 15 residues. Germline values: CDR1 LGHNA, CDR2 YSLEER. CDR3 DNA: TGCGCCAGCAGCCCGAACTTTATCGGGAATTCACCCCTCCACTTT. The encoded protein is CASSPNFIGNSPLHF.

The V call is TRBV7-9, the J call TRBJ1-2, with D perhaps TRBD1 (6 bases). The CDR3 totals 14 residues. Between the trimmed V and J ends, which lost 5 bases and 3 bases, there was a span of 13 bases. In germline, CDR1 is SEHNR, CDR2 FQNEAQ (reference sequence). The CDR3 DNA sequence: TGTGCCAGCAGCCCGGCCGCAGGGGACTATGGCTACACCTTC. Encoded protein: CASSPAAGDYGYTF.

This clone was seen a handful of times. The V call is TRBV7-3, the J call TRBJ2-3; D is uncertain. Per the germline V gene, CDR1 is SGHTA and CDR2 is FQGTGA. V shed 3 bases and J shed 6 bases, with 10 bases lying between them. This CDR3 is 13 amino acids long. The CDR3 DNA follows: TGTGCCAGCAGCTTCACCGGGTTCGATACGCAGTATTTT. Protein: CASSFTGFDTQYF.

The gene calls are TRBV6-5 and TRBJ2-1; 10 positions match TRBD2. Per the germline V gene, CDR1 is MNHEY and CDR2 is SVGAGI. The length of the CDR3 is 15 residues. Unmatched junction bases numbered 9, after V lost 7 bases and J lost 6 bases. The CDR3 DNA reads as TGTGCCAGCATTAGAGCGGGGGGGACCGCCAATGAGCAGTTCTTC. This sequence encodes CASIRAGGTANEQFF.

This clone was seen only a few times. The CDR3 reads CASSLFQNQETQYF. CDR3 in DNA: TGCGCCAGCAGCTTGTTCCAGAACCAAGAGACCCAGTACTTC. J is TRBJ2-5 and V is TRBV5-1; no clear D gene. This CDR3 has 14 residues. Trimming took 1 base from V and 0 from J, leaving 7 bases between them. Germline V gene lookup returns CDR1 SGHRS and CDR2 YFSETQ.

The J gene is TRBJ1-1, the V gene TRBV5-1; 8 nucleotides align to TRBD1. The V gene's germline CDR1 is SGHRS and CDR2 YFSETQ. The CDR3 consists of 14 residues. The trim removed 3 bases at V and 3 bases at J, leaving 4 bases unmatched. The chain's CDR3 is CASSSKQGDTEAFF. The DNA for the CDR3 is TGCGCCAGCAGCTCTAAACAGGGGGACACTGAAGCTTTCTTT.

The chain combines TRBV5-4 with TRBJ2-1; 8 bases align to TRBD2. Trimming removed 1 base from V and 6 bases from J; junction bases left unmatched: 3. The CDR3 has 14 amino acids. The germline V gene has CDR1 SGHNT and CDR2 YYREEE (reference sequence). The chain's CDR3 is CASSLSAGGNEQFF. The CDR3 DNA reads as TGTGCCAGCAGCTTGAGCGCGGGAGGCAATGAGCAGTTCTTC.

This clone was recorded a few times. This chain uses TRBV9 with TRBJ1-5; 8 positions match TRBD1. J gave up 5 bases and V 3 bases, and 4 bases lay outside the gene matches. Germline V gene lookup returns CDR1 SGDLS and CDR2 YYNGEE. The CDR3 is made up of 14 amino acids. The CDR3 here is CASSAGQGDQPQHF. The CDR3 DNA reads TGTGCCAGCAGCGCCGGACAGGGAGATCAGCCCCAGCATTTT.

The chain employs TRBV29-1 and TRBJ1-2; D is unresolved. Germline values: CDR1 SQVTM, CDR2 ANQGSEA. The germline V and J ends were trimmed by 5 bases and 2 bases, with 9 bases remaining between them. The CDR3 contains 12 residues. The CDR3 sequence is CSVRTENYGYTF. The CDR3 DNA sequence: TGCAGCGTTCGAACAGAAAACTATGGCTACACCTTC.

This chain connects TRBV11-3 to TRBJ2-5, with a possible D match to TRBD2 (5 bases). The CDR3 covers 16 residues. Germline V lookup: CDR1 SGHNT, CDR2 YENEEA. V dropped 0 bases and J dropped 2 bases, with 13 bases sitting between them. The CDR3 coding sequence is TGTGCCAGCAGCTTAGAAGGCCCGAGCGGTCAAGAGACCCAGTACTTC. This encodes CASSLEGPSGQETQYF.

This clone was counted between two and nine times. This chain links TRBV11-2 with TRBJ2-1; 7 nucleotides align to TRBD2. CDR1 and CDR2 from the germline V gene are SGHAT and FQNNGV. This CDR3 has 14 amino acids. Trimming took 5 bases from V and 10 from J; bases not matched to a gene: 11. CDR3 amino acids: CASSPQTSRGEQFF. The CDR3 region has the DNA TGTGCCAGCAGCCCCCAGACTAGCCGGGGAGAGCAGTTCTTC. The entire variable domain, with the rest obtained from reference TRBV11-2 and TRBJ2-1, is as follows: EAGVAQSPRYKIIEKRQSVAFWCNPISGHATLYWYQQILGQGPKLLIQFQNNGVVDDSQLPKDRFSAERLKGVDSTLKIQPAKLEDSAVYLCASSPQTSRGEQFFGPGTRLTVL.

This clone was counted only a few times. The CDR3 protein is CAWSVLGKVNYGYTF. DNA of the CDR3: TGTGCCTGGAGTGTACTAGGGAAAGTTAACTATGGCTACACCTTC. This chain links TRBV30 with TRBJ1-2; the D is unclear. The CDR3 has 15 residues. The ends were cut back, 0 bases at V and 1 base at J, with 12 bases in the middle. In germline, CDR1 is GTSNPN, CDR2 SVGIG (reference sequence). Using reference TRBV30 and TRBJ1-2 for the parts outside the CDR3, the full variable domain is SQTIHQWPATLVQPVGSPLSLECTVEGTSNPNLYWYRQAAGRGLQLLFYSVGIGQISSEVPQNLSASRPQDRQFILSSKKLLLSDSGFYLCAWSVLGKVNYGYTFGSGTRLTVV.

The rearrangement links TRBV7-2 to TRBJ1-1, with TRBD1 as a possible D gene (5 bases). The CDR3 spans 14 residues. Deletions cut 0 bases from V and 6 bases from J, with 11 bases between. Germline lookup yields CDR1 SGHTA and CDR2 FQGNSA. In DNA form, the CDR3 reads TGTGCCAGCAGCTTAGCGGGGACGGGGGCTGAAGCTTTCTTT. The encoded protein is CASSLAGTGAEAFF. Based on the CDR3 plus reference TRBV7-2 and TRBJ1-1, the full variable domain is GAGVSQSPSNKVTEKGKDVELRCDPISGHTALYWYRQSLGQGLEFLIYFQGNSAPDKSGLPSDRFSAERTGGSVSTLTIQRTQQEDSAVYLCASSLAGTGAEAFFGQGTRLTVV.